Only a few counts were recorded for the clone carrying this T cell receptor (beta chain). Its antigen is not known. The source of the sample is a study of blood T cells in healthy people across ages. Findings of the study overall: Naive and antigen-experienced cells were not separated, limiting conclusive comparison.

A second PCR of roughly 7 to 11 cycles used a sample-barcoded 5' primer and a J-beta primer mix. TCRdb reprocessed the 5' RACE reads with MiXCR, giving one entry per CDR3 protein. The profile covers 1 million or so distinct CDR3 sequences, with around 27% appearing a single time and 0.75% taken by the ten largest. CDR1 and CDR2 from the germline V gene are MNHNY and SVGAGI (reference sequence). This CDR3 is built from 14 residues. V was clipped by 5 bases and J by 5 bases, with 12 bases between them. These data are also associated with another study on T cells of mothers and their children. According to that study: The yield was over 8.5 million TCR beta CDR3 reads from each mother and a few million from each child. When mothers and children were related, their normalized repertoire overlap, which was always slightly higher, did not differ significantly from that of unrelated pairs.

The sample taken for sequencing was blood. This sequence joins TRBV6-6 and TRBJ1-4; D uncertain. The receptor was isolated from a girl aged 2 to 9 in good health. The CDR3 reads CASSRDSWNEKLFF. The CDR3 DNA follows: TGTGCCAGCAGTCGGGATAGTTGGAATGAAAAACTGTTTTTT.